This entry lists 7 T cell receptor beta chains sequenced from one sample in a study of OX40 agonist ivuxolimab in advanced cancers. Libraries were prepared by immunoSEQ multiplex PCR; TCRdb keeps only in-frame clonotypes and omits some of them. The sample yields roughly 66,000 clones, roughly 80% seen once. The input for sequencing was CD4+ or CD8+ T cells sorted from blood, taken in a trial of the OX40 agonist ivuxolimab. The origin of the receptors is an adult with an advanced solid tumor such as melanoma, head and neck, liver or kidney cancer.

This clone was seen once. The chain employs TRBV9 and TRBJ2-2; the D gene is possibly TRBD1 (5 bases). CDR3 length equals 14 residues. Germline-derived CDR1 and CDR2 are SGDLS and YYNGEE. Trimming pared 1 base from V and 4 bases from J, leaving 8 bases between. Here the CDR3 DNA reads TGTGCCAGCAGCGTATCAGGGTCCACCGGGGAGCTGTTTTTT. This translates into CASSVSGSTGELFF.

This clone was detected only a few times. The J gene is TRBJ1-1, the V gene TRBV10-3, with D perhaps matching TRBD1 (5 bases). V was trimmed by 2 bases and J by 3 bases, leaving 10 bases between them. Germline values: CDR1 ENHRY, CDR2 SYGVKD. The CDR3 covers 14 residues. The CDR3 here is CAISEEGSYTEAFF. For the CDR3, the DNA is TGTGCCATCAGTGAGGAGGGGAGTTACACTGAAGCTTTCTTT.

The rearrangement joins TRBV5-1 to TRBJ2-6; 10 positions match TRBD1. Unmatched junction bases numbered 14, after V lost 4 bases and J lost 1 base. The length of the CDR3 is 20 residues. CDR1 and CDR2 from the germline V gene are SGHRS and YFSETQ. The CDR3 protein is CASSRFSGDRGGSGANVLTF. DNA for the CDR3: TGCGCCAGCAGCCGCTTTAGCGGGGACAGGGGCGGGTCTGGGGCCAACGTCCTGACTTTC.

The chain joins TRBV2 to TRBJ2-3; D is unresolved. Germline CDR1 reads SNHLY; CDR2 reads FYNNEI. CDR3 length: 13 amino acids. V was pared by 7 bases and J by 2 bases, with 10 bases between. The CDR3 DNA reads TGTGCCAGCAACTATAGAACCACAGATACGCAGTATTTT. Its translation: CASNYRTTDTQYF.

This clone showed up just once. CDR3 bases: TGTGCCTGGAGTGTACGTAACATTGGGTTGGGGTATGGCTACACCTTC. Amino acids: CAWSVRNIGLGYGYTF. The chain links TRBV30 to TRBJ1-2; unclear D gene. CDR1 GTSNPN and CDR2 SVGIG come from the germline V gene (reference sequence). The V gene lost 0 bases and the J gene lost 5 bases, with 19 bases spanning the gap. This CDR3 spans 16 amino acids. The whole variable domain, remainder taken from reference TRBV30 and TRBJ1-2, is SQTIHQWPATLVQPVGSPLSLECTVEGTSNPNLYWYRQAAGRGLQLLFYSVGIGQISSEVPQNLSASRPQDRQFILSSKKLLLSDSGFYLCAWSVRNIGLGYGYTFGSGTRLTVV.

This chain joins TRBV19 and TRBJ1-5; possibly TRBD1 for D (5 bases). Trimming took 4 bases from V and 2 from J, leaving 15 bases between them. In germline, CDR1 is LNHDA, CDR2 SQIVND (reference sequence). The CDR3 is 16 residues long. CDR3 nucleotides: TGTGCCAGTAGTACGGAGGGGACGGTTCGCAATCAGCCCCAGCATTTT. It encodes CASSTEGTVRNQPQHF.

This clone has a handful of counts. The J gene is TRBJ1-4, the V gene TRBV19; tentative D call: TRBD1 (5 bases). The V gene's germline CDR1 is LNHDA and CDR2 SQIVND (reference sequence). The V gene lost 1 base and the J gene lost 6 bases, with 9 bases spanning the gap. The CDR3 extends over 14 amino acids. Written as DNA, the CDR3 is TGTGCCAGTAGTATAGGCAGGGAGGATGAAAAACTGTTTTTT. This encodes CASSIGREDEKLFF.